The subject of this entry is one T cell receptor beta chain. This entry belongs to a study of shared clonotypes between healthy human individuals. This CDR3 contains 14 residues. Germline V gene data show CDR1 as SGHRS and CDR2 as YFSETQ. Trimming removed 1 base at V and 5 bases at J, with 10 bases between. This table comes from immunoSEQ multiplex PCR, and its TCRdb copy is limited to in-frame clones, with some not included. Of approximately 2.5 million clones listed, roughly 93% are singletons. The clonotype comes from a man younger than 35 in good health. Some clones in this sample may be carry-over from other donors' samples. V is TRBV5-1 and J is TRBJ1-5; a weak D match, TRBD1 (5 bases). Sequenced: naive CD4+ T cells from PBMCs. Subset given: CD45RA+ positively selected. CDR3 protein: CASSLSAGDQPQHF. The CDR3 DNA reads as TGCGCCAGCAGCTTGTCCGCGGGGGATCAGCCCCAGCATTTT.